This TCR beta chain derives from a study of CD8 T cells in ankylosing spondylitis. General study points: In reactive arthritis synovial fluid and blood, some motif variants had been reported before. For ankylosing spondylitis blood, a TCR beta motif of roughly 8 highly homologous variants appeared characteristic.

This clonotype showed up many times. Its antigen is unidentified. TCR beta libraries were made by quantitative 5'-RACE with molecular barcodes. Each CDR3 protein is one row after TCRdb ran MiXCR on the 5' RACE reads. The profile covers 470,000 or so distinct CDR3 sequences, with 26% appearing a single time and under 0.9% taken by the ten largest. This CDR3 spans 15 amino acids. Germline CDR1 and CDR2: SGHKS and YYEKEE (reference sequence). V shed 0 bases, J shed 1 base, and the junction held 2 bases outside the gene matches. This chain joins TRBV5-5 and TRBJ2-5, with TRBD2 matching 8 bases. The specimen sequenced was blood, either unsorted or a sorted T cell fraction (not recorded which). The clonotype was recovered from a male donor with ankylosing spondylitis. Written as DNA, the CDR3 is TGTGCCAGCAGCTTGGGCGGGAGGATCCAAGAGACCCAGTACTTC. Translating it yields CASSLGGRIQETQYF.